The 21 T cell receptor beta chains given below trace back to one sample, sequenced in a study of blood T cell repertoires in COVID-19. Generated by immunoSEQ multiplex PCR, the TCRdb table keeps only in-frame clones and is missing some. The table lists 190,000 or so clones, approximately 86% of them singletons, with about 2.5% in the top ten. The sequenced sample was peripheral blood. The receptors shown here come from a middle-aged man with active or convalescent COVID-19.

The chain links TRBV18 to TRBJ1-2; weak D call: TRBD1 (5 bases). Germline lookup yields CDR1 KGHSH and CDR2 LQKENI. The CDR3 runs 13 residues. Trimming stripped 4 bases from V and 6 bases from J, with 12 bases between. Here the CDR3 reads CASSRQGTDGYTF. The CDR3 nucleotides read TGTGCCAGCTCACGGCAGGGCACTGATGGCTACACCTTC. Using reference TRBV18 and TRBJ1-2 for the parts outside the CDR3, the full variable domain is NAGVMQNPRHLVRRRGQEARLRCSPMKGHSHVYWYRQLPEEGLKFMVYLQKENIIDESGMPKERFSAEFPKEGPSILRIQQVVRGDSAAYFCASSRQGTDGYTFGSGTRLTVV.

The V gene is TRBV5-8, the J gene TRBJ1-5; 9 nucleotides line up with TRBD1. V lost 0 bases to trimming and J lost 3 bases; unmatched junction nucleotides: 7. CDR1 is SGHTS and CDR2 is YDEGEE in the germline V gene. This CDR3 spans 17 amino acids. CDR3 sequence reads: CASSLARQGVNNQPQHF. The CDR3 DNA follows: TGTGCCAGCAGCTTGGCGAGACAGGGGGTAAACAATCAGCCCCAGCATTTT.

A few counts support this clone. This chain uses TRBV28 with TRBJ1-4; D might be TRBD1 (6 bases). V was cut by 7 bases and J by 10 bases, with 25 bases left in between. The CDR3 sequence is 16 residues long. Germline CDR1 MDHEN, CDR2 SYDVKM. CDR3 DNA sequence: TGTGCCAGCATCCCGGGGGGCGGGGAATGGCCGCGAAAACTGTTTTTT. Translating gives CASIPGGGEWPRKLFF.

The chain couples TRBV7-9 to TRBJ2-5, with a tentative D call TRBD2 (6 bases). The length of the CDR3 is 18 residues. Trimming took off 7 bases at V and 0 bases at J, with 24 bases between the two ends. Germline CDR1 reads SEHNR; CDR2 reads FQNEAQ (reference sequence). The CDR3 region has the DNA TGTGCCAGCATCCCTAGCGAGAGGGGCGGGGAGTACCAAGAGACCCAGTACTTC. This encodes CASIPSERGGEYQETQYF.

J is TRBJ1-2 and V is TRBV27; D gene ambiguous. The CDR3 is 13 amino acids. The germline V gene has CDR1 MNHEY and CDR2 SMNVEV (reference sequence). Trimming pared 3 bases from V and 3 bases from J, leaving 8 bases between. CDR3 nucleotide sequence: TGTGCCAGCAGTTTTTGGGCCTACTATGGCTACACCTTC. This gives the protein CASSFWAYYGYTF.

V gene TRBV28 combines with J gene TRBJ2-3; 9 positions agree with TRBD2. Per germline, CDR1 MDHEN and CDR2 SYDVKM. The CDR3 covers 16 residues. After removal of 3 bases from V and 4 bases from J, the junction contained 8 bases not matched to a gene. CDR3 in DNA: TGTGCCAGCAGTTTTAGCGTGGCGGGGGGGCCAGATACGCAGTATTTT. This gives the protein CASSFSVAGGPDTQYF.

CDR3 residues: CASSLQTSGQYNEQFF. In nucleotides, the CDR3 is TGTGCCAGCAGCCTCCAGACTAGCGGGCAATACAATGAGCAGTTCTTC. The V gene is TRBV27, the J gene TRBJ2-1; 10 nucleotides match TRBD2. V lost 6 bases, J lost 4 bases, and 9 bases stayed unmatched. The CDR3 spans 16 residues. Germline V lookup: CDR1 MNHEY, CDR2 SMNVEV (reference sequence).

The chain couples TRBV19 to TRBJ1-5, with D perhaps matching TRBD1 (6 bases). The germline V gene encodes CDR1 LNHDA and CDR2 SQIVND (reference sequence). The CDR3 has 12 amino acids. V shed 3 bases and J shed 7 bases, with 7 bases lying between them. The CDR3 DNA follows: TGTGCCAGTAGTATCAGGGGACAGCCCCAGCATTTT. Amino acid sequence: CASSIRGQPQHF.

This chain links TRBV9 with TRBJ2-1; TRBD2 matches 8 bases. Germline V gene sequence: CDR1 SGDLS, CDR2 YYNGEE. The CDR3 totals 13 residues. V lost 6 bases, J lost 5 bases, and 4 bases stayed unmatched. The CDR3: CASTGLAHNEQFF. The CDR3 coding sequence is TGTGCCAGCACCGGACTAGCACACAATGAGCAGTTCTTC. Using reference TRBV9 and TRBJ2-1 for the parts outside the CDR3, the full variable domain is DSGVTQTPKHLITATGQRVTLRCSPRSGDLSVYWYQQSLDQGLQFLIQYYNGEERAKGNILERFSAQQFPDLHSELNLSSLELGDSALYFCASTGLAHNEQFFGPGTRLTVL.

The rearrangement uses TRBV28 and TRBJ2-4; D not resolved. CDR3 length: 14 residues. V lost 5 bases and J lost 0, with 8 bases in between. Germline V CDR1 and CDR2: MDHEN, SYDVKM. CDR3 nucleotide sequence: TGTGCCAGCAGTCCTGCAGTAGCCAAAAACATTCAGTACTTC. This sequence encodes CASSPAVAKNIQYF. The complete variable domain, with remaining parts taken from reference TRBV28 and TRBJ2-4, reads DVKVTQSSRYLVKRTGEKVFLECVQDMDHENMFWYRQDPGLGLRLIYFSYDVKMKEKGDIPEGYSVSREKKERFSLILESASTNQTSMYLCASSPAVAKNIQYFGAGTRLSVL.

The chain uses TRBV7-9 and TRBJ1-1, with 7 bases aligning to TRBD1. Trimming cost V 2 bases and J 4 bases; bases outside gene matches: 7. The germline CDR1 and CDR2 sequences are SEHNR and FQNEAQ (reference sequence). The CDR3 length is 15 residues. The CDR3 reads CASSLWQGVGTEAFF. DNA of the CDR3: TGTGCCAGCAGCTTATGGCAGGGGGTGGGCACTGAAGCTTTCTTT.

The chain employs TRBV12-3 or TRBV12-4 and TRBJ2-2; no clear D gene. V lost 6 bases and J lost 13, with 12 bases in between. This CDR3 has 11 residues. CDR3 protein: CASSSPRRLFF. The CDR3 DNA follows: TGTGCCAGCAGCTCCCCGAGGCGGCTGTTTTTT.

The table lists this clone with a count of one. This rearrangement joins TRBV7-8 to TRBJ2-5; 9 nucleotides line up with TRBD1. The germline CDR1 and CDR2 sequences are SGHVS and FQNEAQ. The junction had 3 bases not matched to a gene; V was cut back by 5 bases and J by 5 bases. This CDR3 region has 13 residues. The CDR3 DNA reads TGTGCCAGCAGCCGGGACAGGGCCGAGACCCAGTACTTC. This gives the protein CASSRDRAETQYF.

The rearrangement uses TRBV5-1 and TRBJ1-4; the match to TRBD1 covers 11 bases. The CDR3 totals 15 residues. From germline, CDR1 is SGHRS and CDR2 YFSETQ. Losses at the gene ends were 2 bases for V and 7 bases for J; bases not matched to a gene: 4. The CDR3 DNA is TGCGCCAGCAGCTTAAGGACAGGGGGCGGTGAAAAACTGTTTTTT. Translated, it gives CASSLRTGGGEKLFF.

The rearrangement uses TRBV5-3 and TRBJ1-5, with D perhaps TRBD1 (6 bases). TRBV5-3 is recorded as an ORF, its role being uncertain. V dropped 3 bases and J dropped 1 base, with 11 bases sitting between them. This CDR3 comprises 15 residues. The CDR3 protein is CARSSGDWSNQPQHF. The CDR3 DNA is TGTGCCAGAAGCTCAGGGGATTGGAGCAATCAGCCCCAGCATTTT.

The gene calls are TRBV7-3 and TRBJ2-7; no clear D. Germline V lookup: CDR1 SGHTA, CDR2 FQGTGA. The V end was cut by 1 base, the J end by 0 bases, with 13 bases between. This CDR3 region has 16 residues. Here the CDR3 reads CASSLNSPAYSYEQYF. In DNA, the CDR3 is TGTGCCAGCAGCTTAAATTCTCCAGCGTACTCCTACGAGCAGTACTTC. Drawing the rest from reference TRBV7-3 and TRBJ2-7, the complete variable domain is GAGVSQTPSNKVTEKGKYVELRCDPISGHTALYWYRQSLGQGPEFLIYFQGTGAADDSGLPNDRFFAVRPEGSVSTLKIQRTERGDSAVYLCASSLNSPAYSYEQYFGPGTRLTVT.

The gene calls are TRBV2 and TRBJ2-2; no definite D call. CDR3 length: 14 residues. V gave up 0 bases and J gave up 4 bases, with 6 bases separating them. Germline CDR1 SNHLY, CDR2 FYNNEI. The CDR3 loop reads CASSEARSTGELFF. The CDR3 nucleotides are TGTGCCAGCAGTGAAGCGCGGAGCACCGGGGAGCTGTTTTTT.

As regards this clone: Other DNA sequences in this specimen translate into the identical CDR3. The CDR3 here is CASRRTGGNTIYF. The CDR3 nucleotides read TGTGCCAGCAGACGGACAGGCGGAAACACCATATATTTT. The chain uses TRBV28 and TRBJ1-3, with TRBD1 matching 7 bases. CDR3 length: 13 residues. The V gene end was trimmed by 6 bases and the J gene end by 4 bases; junction bases not matched to a gene: 3. Looked up from germline, CDR1 is MDHEN and CDR2 is SYDVKM. Full variable domain (rest looked up from reference TRBV28 and TRBJ1-3): DVKVTQSSRYLVKRTGEKVFLECVQDMDHENMFWYRQDPGLGLRLIYFSYDVKMKEKGDIPEGYSVSREKKERFSLILESASTNQTSMYLCASRRTGGNTIYFGEGSWLTVV.

The chain is built from TRBV28 and TRBJ1-6; 7 bases match TRBD1. Trimming removed 5 bases from V and 4 bases from J; junction bases left unmatched: 5. Germline lookup yields CDR1 MDHEN and CDR2 SYDVKM. The CDR3 totals 15 residues. This CDR3 reads CASSPRGIYNSPLHF. CDR3 in DNA: TGTGCCAGCAGTCCCAGGGGGATATATAATTCACCCCTCCACTTT.

V is TRBV12-3 or TRBV12-4 and J is TRBJ1-5; D uncertain. Trimming took off 5 bases at V and 7 bases at J, with 9 bases between the two ends. The CDR3 length is 12 residues. The CDR3 DNA follows: TGTGCCAGCAGTGATTTGGGCCAGCCCCAGCATTTT. This encodes CASSDLGQPQHF.

The chain links TRBV5-1 to TRBJ1-3; 8 nucleotides line up with TRBD1. The CDR3 length is 16 residues. V gave up 4 bases and J gave up 2 bases; unmatched junction bases: 8. The germline V gene encodes CDR1 SGHRS and CDR2 YFSETQ. CDR3 amino acids: CASSRSTGEAGNTIYF. The CDR3 nucleotides are TGCGCCAGCAGCCGGTCGACAGGGGAAGCTGGAAACACCATATATTTT.